This is a list of T cell receptor beta chains from one sample in a study of human T cells and chemical hapten exposure. In TCRdb, the RACE reads were re-called with MiXCR into one record per CDR3 protein. The data show some 43,000 distinct CDR3 sequences, under 4.5% seen once. The sample was whole blood, taken in connection with sensitization to the hapten diphenylcyclopropenone (DPC). The receptors were gathered from a man in his fifties with alopecia areata. Some clones in this sample may be carry-over from other donors' samples. Both conserved end residues are part of each CDR3. A D gene is named only where the DNA matches it firmly. A clone size is listed for some rows: how often the clone was seen (once, few, many), or a class if it is expanded.

clone size	V gene	D gene	J gene	CDR3 DNA	CDR3 protein
many	TRBV6-1	TRBD1	TRBJ1-5	TGTGCCAGCAGTGAAGGACAGGGGCGAGTCAATCAGCCCCAGCATTTT	CASSEGQGRVNQPQHF
many	TRBV20-1	-	TRBJ2-7	TGCAGTGCTCGGTCCCCACTAGACACCTACGAGCAGTACTTC	CSARSPLDTYEQYF
many	TRBV12-5	TRBD1	TRBJ1-4	TGTGCTAGTGGTTGGGACAGGGATTTTGAAAAACTGTTTTTT	CASGWDRDFEKLFF
many	TRBV29-1	-	TRBJ2-7	TGCAGCGTTGAAGATCTCGTCGGCGGGACCTACGAGCAGTACTTC	CSVEDLVGGTYEQYF
many	TRBV28	-	TRBJ1-5	TGTGCCAGCAGGGAGAATAGCAATCAGCCCCAGCATTTT	CASRENSNQPQHF
many	TRBV3-1	-	TRBJ2-7	TGTGCCAGCAGCCCCTATGGGGACGAGCAGTACTTC	CASSPYGDEQYF
-	TRBV10-3	-	TRBJ1-1	TGTGCCATCAGAAGGGGCGACACTGAAGCTTTCTTT	CAIRRGDTEAFF
many	TRBV3-1	-	TRBJ2-2	TGTGCCAGCAGCCAAGTTACGGGAGTTGCCGGGGAGCTGTTTTTT	CASSQVTGVAGELFF
many	TRBV11-3	-	TRBJ2-3	TGTGCCAGCAGCCGGCCCCGGGACTCCGGGGCGGGGGATACGCAGTATTTT	CASSRPRDSGAGDTQYF
many	TRBV12-3/TRBV12-4	-	TRBJ1-2	TGTGCCAGCAGGCATACCCTAGATGGTTACAGCTATGGCTACACCTTC	CASRHTLDGYSYGYTF
many	TRBV10-3	-	TRBJ2-1	TGTGCCATCAGTGAGCCCGATGTAAAGCTGGATGAGCAGTTCTTC	CAISEPDVKLDEQFF
many	TRBV11-2	-	TRBJ2-2	TGTGCCAGCAGCTTGCCAGGGTTGACCGGGGAGCTGTTTTTT	CASSLPGLTGELFF
many	TRBV20-1	-	TRBJ1-2	TGCAGTGCCGGACTAACCCACGGCTACACCTTC	CSAGLTHGYTF
many	TRBV7-2	TRBD1	TRBJ2-7	TGTGCCAGCAGCTTAAGACAGGGGGTCGACGAGCAGTACTTC	CASSLRQGVDEQYF
many	TRBV20-1	-	TRBJ2-1	TGCAGTGCTAGCGGGAGCTTGTACAATGAGCAGTTCTTC	CSASGSLYNEQFF
many	TRBV29-1	TRBD1	TRBJ2-1	TGCAGCGTTGGGGCAGGGGGCGTCTACAATGAGCAGTTCTTC	CSVGAGGVYNEQFF
many	TRBV5-6	-	TRBJ2-2	TGTGCCAGCAGCCTAGGGGGCGGGGAGCTGTTTTTT	CASSLGGGELFF
-	TRBV27	-	TRBJ1-5	TGTGCCAGCAGTGACAACATTCGGCAGCCCCAGCATTTT	CASSDNIRQPQHF
many	TRBV28	-	TRBJ2-7	TGTGCCAGCAGTTTACCGCCCCTGAGTTACGAGCAGTACTTC	CASSLPPLSYEQYF
many	TRBV7-6	-	TRBJ2-7	TGTGCCAGCAGCCCAGGGGGGACTGGCCCCTACGAGCAGTACTTC	CASSPGGTGPYEQYF
many	TRBV29-1	-	TRBJ2-5	TGCAGCGTTCAACTGAGGGAAGAGACCCAGTACTTC	CSVQLREETQYF
many	TRBV28	TRBD2	TRBJ2-1	TGTGCCAGCAGCAGACTAGCGGGAGGCCAGAATGAGCAGTTCTTC	CASSRLAGGQNEQFF
few	TRBV29-1	TRBD2	TRBJ2-1	TGCAGCGCCGGGGGGGATGAGCAGTTCTTC	CSAGGDEQFF
many	TRBV20-1	-	TRBJ2-1	TGCAGTGCGACCGTCAAAAGGGACACTTCCTACAATGAGCAGTTCTTC	CSATVKRDTSYNEQFF
many	TRBV12-3/TRBV12-4	-	TRBJ1-3	TGTGCCAGCAGTTTAGAAGGGACCTACTCTGGAAACACCATATATTTT	CASSLEGTYSGNTIYF
many	TRBV7-9	-	TRBJ1-6	TGTGCCAGCAGCTTAGATACAGGGCATAATTCACCCCTCCACTTT	CASSLDTGHNSPLHF
many	TRBV19	TRBD1	TRBJ2-5	TGTGCAACAAATGAGGGGCAGGGGGTAGAGACCCAGTACTTC	CATNEGQGVETQYF
many	TRBV9	-	TRBJ1-6	TGTGCCAGCAGCGTAGCGGGGGCGCATAATTCACCCCTCCACTTT	CASSVAGAHNSPLHF